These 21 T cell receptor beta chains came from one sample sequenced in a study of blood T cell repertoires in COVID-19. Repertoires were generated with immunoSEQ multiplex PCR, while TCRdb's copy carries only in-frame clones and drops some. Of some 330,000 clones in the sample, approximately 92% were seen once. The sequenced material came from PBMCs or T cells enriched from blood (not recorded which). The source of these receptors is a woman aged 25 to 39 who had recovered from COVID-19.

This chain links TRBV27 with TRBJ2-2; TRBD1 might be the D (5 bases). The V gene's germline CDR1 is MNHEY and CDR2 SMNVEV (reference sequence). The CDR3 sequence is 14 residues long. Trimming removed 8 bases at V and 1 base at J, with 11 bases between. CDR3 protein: CASGRGMNTGELFF. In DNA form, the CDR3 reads TGTGCCAGCGGAAGGGGAATGAACACCGGGGAGCTGTTTTTT.

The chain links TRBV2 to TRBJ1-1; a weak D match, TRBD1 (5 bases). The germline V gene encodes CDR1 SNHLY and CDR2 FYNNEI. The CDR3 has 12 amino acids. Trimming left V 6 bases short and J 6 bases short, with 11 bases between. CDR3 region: CASRGLNPEAFF. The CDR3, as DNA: TGTGCCAGCAGGGGGCTCAATCCTGAAGCTTTCTTT.

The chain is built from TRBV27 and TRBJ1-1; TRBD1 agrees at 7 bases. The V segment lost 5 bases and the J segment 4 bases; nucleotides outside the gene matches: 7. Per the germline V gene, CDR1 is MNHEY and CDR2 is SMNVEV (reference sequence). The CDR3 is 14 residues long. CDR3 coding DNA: TGTGCCAGCAGTATGAGGGGGCGTTTCACTGAAGCTTTCTTT. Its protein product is CASSMRGRFTEAFF.

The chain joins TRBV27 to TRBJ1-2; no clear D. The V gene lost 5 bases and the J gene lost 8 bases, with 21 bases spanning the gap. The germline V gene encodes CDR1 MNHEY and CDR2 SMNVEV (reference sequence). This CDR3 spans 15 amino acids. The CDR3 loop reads CASSLGGRAFWGYTF. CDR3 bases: TGTGCCAGCAGTCTTGGAGGGAGGGCGTTCTGGGGCTACACCTTC.

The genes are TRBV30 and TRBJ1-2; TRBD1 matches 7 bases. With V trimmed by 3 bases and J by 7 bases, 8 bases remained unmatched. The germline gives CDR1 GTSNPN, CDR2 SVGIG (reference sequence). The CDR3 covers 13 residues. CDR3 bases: TGTGCCTGGAGCTCGACAGGGCTCAGTGGCTACACCTTC. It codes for CAWSSTGLSGYTF. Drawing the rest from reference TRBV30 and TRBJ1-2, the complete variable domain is SQTIHQWPATLVQPVGSPLSLECTVEGTSNPNLYWYRQAAGRGLQLLFYSVGIGQISSEVPQNLSASRPQDRQFILSSKKLLLSDSGFYLCAWSSTGLSGYTFGSGTRLTVV.

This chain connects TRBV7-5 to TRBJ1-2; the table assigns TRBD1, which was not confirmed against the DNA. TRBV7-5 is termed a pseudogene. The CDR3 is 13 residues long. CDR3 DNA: TGTGCCAGAAGCCGGACAGGGGCCTATGGCTACACCTTC. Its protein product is CARSRTGAYGYTF.

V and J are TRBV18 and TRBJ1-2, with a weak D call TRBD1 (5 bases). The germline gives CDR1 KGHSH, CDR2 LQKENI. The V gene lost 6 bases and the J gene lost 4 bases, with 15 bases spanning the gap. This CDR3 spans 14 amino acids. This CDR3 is CASSPGTEGYGYTF. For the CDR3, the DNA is TGTGCCAGCTCCCCGGGGACTGAGGGCTATGGCTACACCTTC. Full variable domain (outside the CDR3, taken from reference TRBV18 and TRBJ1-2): NAGVMQNPRHLVRRRGQEARLRCSPMKGHSHVYWYRQLPEEGLKFMVYLQKENIIDESGMPKERFSAEFPKEGPSILRIQQVVRGDSAAYFCASSPGTEGYGYTFGSGTRLTVV.

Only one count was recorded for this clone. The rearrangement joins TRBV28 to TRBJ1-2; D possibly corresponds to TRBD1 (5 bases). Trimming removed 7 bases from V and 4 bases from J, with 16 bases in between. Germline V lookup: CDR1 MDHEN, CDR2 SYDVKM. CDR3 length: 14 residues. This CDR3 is CASTSGGTVYGYTF. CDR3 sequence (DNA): TGTGCCAGCACTTCCGGCGGGACGGTCTATGGCTACACCTTC.

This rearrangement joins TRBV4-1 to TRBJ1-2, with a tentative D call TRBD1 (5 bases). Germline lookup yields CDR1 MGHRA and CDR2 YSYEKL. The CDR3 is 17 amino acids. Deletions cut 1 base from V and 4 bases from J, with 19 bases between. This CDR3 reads CASSQGRAMANRYGYTF. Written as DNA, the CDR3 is TGCGCCAGCAGCCAAGGCAGGGCCATGGCGAACCGCTATGGCTACACCTTC.

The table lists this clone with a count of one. The chain's CDR3 is CATSDGSYEQYF. CDR3 in DNA: TGTGCCACCAGTGACGGCTCCTACGAGCAGTACTTC. This chain uses TRBV24-1 with TRBJ2-7; D is uncertain. The V gene lost 4 bases and the J gene lost 0 bases, with 3 bases spanning the gap. Germline V CDR1 and CDR2: KGHDR, SFDVKD. The CDR3 has 12 amino acids.

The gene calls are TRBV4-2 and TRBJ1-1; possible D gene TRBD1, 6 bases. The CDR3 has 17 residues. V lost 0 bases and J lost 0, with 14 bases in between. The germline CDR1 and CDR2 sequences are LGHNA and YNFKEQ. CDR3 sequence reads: CASSQDQGWRMNTEAFF. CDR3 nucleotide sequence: TGTGCCAGCAGCCAAGATCAGGGGTGGCGAATGAACACTGAAGCTTTCTTT.

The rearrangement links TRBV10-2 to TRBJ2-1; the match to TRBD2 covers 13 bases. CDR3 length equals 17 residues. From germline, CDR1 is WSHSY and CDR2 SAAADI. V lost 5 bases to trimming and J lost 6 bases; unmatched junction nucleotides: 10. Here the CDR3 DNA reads TGCGCCAGCAGTCCTCAGACTAGCGGGGGGTATATCAATGAGCAGTTCTTC. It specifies CASSPQTSGGYINEQFF.

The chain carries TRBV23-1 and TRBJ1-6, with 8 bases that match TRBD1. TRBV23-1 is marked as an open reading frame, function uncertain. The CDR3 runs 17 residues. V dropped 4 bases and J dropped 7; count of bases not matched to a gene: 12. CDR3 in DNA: TGCGCCAGCAGTCCCCAAGCCGGACAGGGCCGAAATTCACCCCTCCACTTT. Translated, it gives CASSPQAGQGRNSPLHF.

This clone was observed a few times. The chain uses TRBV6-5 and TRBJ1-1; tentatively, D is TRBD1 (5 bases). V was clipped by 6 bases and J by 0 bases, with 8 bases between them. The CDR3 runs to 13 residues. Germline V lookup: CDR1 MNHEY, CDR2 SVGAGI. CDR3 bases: TGTGCCAGCAGCGGGGGGATGAACACTGAAGCTTTCTTT. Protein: CASSGGMNTEAFF.

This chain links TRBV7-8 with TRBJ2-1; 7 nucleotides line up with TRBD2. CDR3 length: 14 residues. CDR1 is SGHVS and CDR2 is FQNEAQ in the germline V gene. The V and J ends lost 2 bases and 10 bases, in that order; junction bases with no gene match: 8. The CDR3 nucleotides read TGTGCCAGCAGCTTATATCCGGGGAGGGCCGAGCAGTTCTTC. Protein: CASSLYPGRAEQFF.

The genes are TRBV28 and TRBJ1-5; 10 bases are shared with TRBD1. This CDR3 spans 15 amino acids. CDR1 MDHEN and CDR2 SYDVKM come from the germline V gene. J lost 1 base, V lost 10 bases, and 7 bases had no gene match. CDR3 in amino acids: CATYRQGASNQPQHF. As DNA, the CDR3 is TGTGCCACTTATCGACAGGGGGCGAGCAATCAGCCCCAGCATTTT.

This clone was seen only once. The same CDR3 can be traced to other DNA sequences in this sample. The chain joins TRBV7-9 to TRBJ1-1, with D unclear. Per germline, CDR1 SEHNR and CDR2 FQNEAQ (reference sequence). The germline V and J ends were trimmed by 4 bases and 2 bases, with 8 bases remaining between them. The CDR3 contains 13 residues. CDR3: CASSSPGNTEAFF. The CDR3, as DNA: TGTGCCAGCAGCTCCCCGGGTAACACTGAAGCTTTCTTT.

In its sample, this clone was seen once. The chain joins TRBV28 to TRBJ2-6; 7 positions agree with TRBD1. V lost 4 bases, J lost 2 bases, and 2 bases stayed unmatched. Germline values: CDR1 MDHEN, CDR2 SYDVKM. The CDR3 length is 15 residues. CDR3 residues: CASSYRGTGANVLTF. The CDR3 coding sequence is TGTGCCAGCAGTTACAGGGGCACTGGGGCCAACGTCCTGACTTTC.

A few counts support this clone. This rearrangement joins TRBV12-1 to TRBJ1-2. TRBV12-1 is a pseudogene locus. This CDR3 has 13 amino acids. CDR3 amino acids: CASSFIGVDGYTF. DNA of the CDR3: TGTGCCAGCAGCTTTATCGGGGTAGATGGCTACACCTTC.

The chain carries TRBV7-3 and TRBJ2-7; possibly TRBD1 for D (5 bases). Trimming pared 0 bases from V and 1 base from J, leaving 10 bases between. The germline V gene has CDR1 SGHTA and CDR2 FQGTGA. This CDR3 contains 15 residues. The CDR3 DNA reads TGTGCCAGCAGCTTAACGTCAGGGTCGTCCTACGAGCAGTACTTC. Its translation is CASSLTSGSSYEQYF. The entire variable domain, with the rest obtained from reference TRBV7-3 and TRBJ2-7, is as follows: GAGVSQTPSNKVTEKGKYVELRCDPISGHTALYWYRQSLGQGPEFLIYFQGTGAADDSGLPNDRFFAVRPEGSVSTLKIQRTERGDSAVYLCASSLTSGSSYEQYFGPGTRLTVT.

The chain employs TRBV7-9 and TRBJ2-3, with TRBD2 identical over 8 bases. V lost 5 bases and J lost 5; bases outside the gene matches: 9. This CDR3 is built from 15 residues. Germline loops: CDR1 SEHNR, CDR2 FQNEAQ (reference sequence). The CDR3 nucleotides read TGTGCCAGCAGCACTCGACTAGCGTCCCAAGATACGCAGTATTTT. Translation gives CASSTRLASQDTQYF.